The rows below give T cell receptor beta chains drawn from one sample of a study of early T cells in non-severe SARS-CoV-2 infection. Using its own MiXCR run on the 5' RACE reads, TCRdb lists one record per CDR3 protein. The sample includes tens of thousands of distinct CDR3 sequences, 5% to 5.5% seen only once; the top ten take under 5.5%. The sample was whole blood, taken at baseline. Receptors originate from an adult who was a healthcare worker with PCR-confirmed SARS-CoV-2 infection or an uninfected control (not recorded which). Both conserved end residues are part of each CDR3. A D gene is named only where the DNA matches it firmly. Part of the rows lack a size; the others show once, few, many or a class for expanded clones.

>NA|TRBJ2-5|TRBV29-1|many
CSVAQVGETQYF
TGCAGCGTTGCTCAAGTTGGTGAGACCCAGTACTTC
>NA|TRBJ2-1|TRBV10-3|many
CAISDSIPYNEQFF
TGTGCCATCAGTGACAGTATCCCCTACAATGAGCAGTTCTTC
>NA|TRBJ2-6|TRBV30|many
CAWTRDGISGANVLTF
TGTGCCTGGACACGGGACGGGATCTCTGGGGCCAACGTCCTGACTTTC
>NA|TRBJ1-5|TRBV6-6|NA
CASSFRVRNQPQHF
TGTGCCAGCAGTTTCAGGGTTCGGAATCAGCCCCAGCATTTT
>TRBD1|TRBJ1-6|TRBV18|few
CASSDRGLEDSPLHF
TGTGCCAGCTCCGACAGGGGTCTTGAGGATTCACCCCTCCACTTT
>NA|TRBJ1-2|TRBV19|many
CASSSRRTSLYGYTF
TGTGCCAGTAGTTCCCGACGGACTTCCCTCTATGGCTACACCTTC
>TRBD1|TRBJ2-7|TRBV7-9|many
CASSQGTAAEQYF
TGTGCCAGCAGCCAGGGGACAGCGGCCGAGCAGTACTTC
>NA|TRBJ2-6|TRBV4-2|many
CASSQDGELSGANVLTF
TGTGCCAGCAGCCAAGATGGGGAGCTCTCTGGGGCCAACGTCCTGACTTTC
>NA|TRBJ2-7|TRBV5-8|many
CASSLDVGGYEQYF
TGTGCCAGCAGCTTGGATGTGGGGGGCTACGAGCAGTACTTC
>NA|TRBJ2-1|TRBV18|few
CASSPQRLGNNNEQFF
TGTGCCAGCTCACCCCAAAGGTTGGGGAACAACAATGAGCAGTTCTTC
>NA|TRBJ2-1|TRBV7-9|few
CASGETYNEQFF
TGTGCCAGCGGCGAGACATACAATGAGCAGTTCTTC
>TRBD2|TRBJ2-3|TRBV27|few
CASSLLLAGAADTQYF
TGTGCCAGCAGTTTATTGTTAGCGGGAGCGGCAGATACGCAGTATTTT
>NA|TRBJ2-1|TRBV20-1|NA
CSARSQRAYF
TGCAGTGCTAGAAGCCAGCGGGCTTACTTC
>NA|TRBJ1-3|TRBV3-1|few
CASSQDLRPISENTIYF
TGTGCCAGCAGCCAAGACTTGAGGCCAATCTCTGAAAACACCATATATTTT
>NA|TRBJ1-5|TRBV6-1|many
CASSEAPGNNQPQHF
TGTGCCAGCAGTGAAGCGCCCGGGAACAATCAGCCCCAGCATTTT
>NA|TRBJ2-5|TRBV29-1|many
CSVEYRSYQETQYF
TGCAGCGTTGAATACAGGTCGTACCAAGAGACCCAGTACTTC
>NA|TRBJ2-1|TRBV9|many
CASSVGVDNGQFF
TGTGCCAGCAGCGTAGGAGTGGATAACGGGCAGTTCTTC
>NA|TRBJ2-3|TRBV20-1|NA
CSALSLVRTDTQYF
TGCAGTGCTCTCAGCCTGGTGAGGACAGATACGCAGTATTTT
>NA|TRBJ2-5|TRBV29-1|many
CRNPGVQETQYF
TGCAGAAACCCGGGAGTTCAAGAGACCCAGTACTTC
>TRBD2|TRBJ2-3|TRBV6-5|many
CASRIAGLTDTQYF
TGTGCCAGCAGGATAGCGGGACTAACAGATACGCAGTATTTT
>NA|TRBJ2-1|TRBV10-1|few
CASSEVGAAYNEQFF
TGCGCCAGCAGTGAAGTAGGGGCGGCCTACAATGAGCAGTTCTTC
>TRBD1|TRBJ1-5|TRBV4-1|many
CASSQDQGQGYQPQHF
TGCGCCAGCAGCCAAGATCAGGGACAGGGGTATCAGCCCCAGCATTTT
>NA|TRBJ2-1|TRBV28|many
CASSFSLPEQFF
TGTGCCAGCAGTTTCTCACTACCCGAGCAGTTCTTC
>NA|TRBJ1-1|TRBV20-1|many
CSALLRDTEAFF
TGCAGTGCTCTCCTTAGAGACACTGAAGCTTTCTTT
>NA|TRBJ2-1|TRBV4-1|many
CASSQVGDEQFF
TGCGCCAGCAGCCAAGTGGGGGATGAGCAGTTCTTC
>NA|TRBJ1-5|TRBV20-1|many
CSAREEGVGNQPQHF
TGCAGTGCTAGAGAGGAAGGGGTAGGAAATCAGCCCCAGCATTTT